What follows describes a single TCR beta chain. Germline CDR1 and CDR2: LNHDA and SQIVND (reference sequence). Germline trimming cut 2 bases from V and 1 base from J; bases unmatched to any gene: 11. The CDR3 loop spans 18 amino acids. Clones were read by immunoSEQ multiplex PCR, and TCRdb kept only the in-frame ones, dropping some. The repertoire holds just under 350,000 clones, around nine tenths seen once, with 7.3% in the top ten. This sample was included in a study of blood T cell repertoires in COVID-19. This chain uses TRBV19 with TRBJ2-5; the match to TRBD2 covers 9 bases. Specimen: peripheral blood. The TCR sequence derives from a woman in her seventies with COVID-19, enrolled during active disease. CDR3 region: CASSIRSGGPPGQETQYF. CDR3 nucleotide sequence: TGTGCCAGTAGTATAAGAAGCGGGGGGCCACCGGGCCAAGAGACCCAGTACTTC.